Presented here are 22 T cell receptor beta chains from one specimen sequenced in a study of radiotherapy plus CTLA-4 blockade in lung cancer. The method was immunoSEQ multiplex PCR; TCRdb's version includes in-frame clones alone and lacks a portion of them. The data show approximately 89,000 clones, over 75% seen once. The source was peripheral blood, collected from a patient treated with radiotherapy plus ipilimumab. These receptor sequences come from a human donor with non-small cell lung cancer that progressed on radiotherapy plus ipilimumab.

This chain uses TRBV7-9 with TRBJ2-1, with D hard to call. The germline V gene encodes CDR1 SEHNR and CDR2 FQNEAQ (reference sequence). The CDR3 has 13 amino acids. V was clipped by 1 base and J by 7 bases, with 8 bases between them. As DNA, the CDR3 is TGTGCCAGCAGCTTAGATGGACCAAATGAGCAGTTCTTC. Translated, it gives CASSLDGPNEQFF.

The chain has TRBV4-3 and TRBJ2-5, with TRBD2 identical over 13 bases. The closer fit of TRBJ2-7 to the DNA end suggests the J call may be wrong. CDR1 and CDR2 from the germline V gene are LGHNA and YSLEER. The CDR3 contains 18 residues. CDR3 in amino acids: CASSQDPLTSGRWYEQYF. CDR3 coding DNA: TGCGCCAGCAGCCAAGATCCCCTGACTAGCGGGAGGTGGTACGAGCAGTACTTC.

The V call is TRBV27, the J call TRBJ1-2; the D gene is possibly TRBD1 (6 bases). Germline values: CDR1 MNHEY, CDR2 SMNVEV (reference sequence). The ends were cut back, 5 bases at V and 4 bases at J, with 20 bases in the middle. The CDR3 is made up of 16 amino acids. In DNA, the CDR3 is TGTGCCAGCAGTCTGGGGGGCCTCCCATCCACCTATGGCTACACCTTC. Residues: CASSLGGLPSTYGYTF.

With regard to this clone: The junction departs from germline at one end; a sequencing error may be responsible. CDR3: CASSLVAGGQETQYF. As DNA, the CDR3 is TGTGCTAGCAGCTTAGTTGCAGGGGGGCAAGAGACCCAGTACTTC. The rearrangement uses TRBV7-7 and TRBJ2-5; TRBD1 might be the D (7 bases). CDR1 is SSHAT and CDR2 is FNYEAQ in the germline V gene (reference sequence). CDR3 length: 15 amino acids.

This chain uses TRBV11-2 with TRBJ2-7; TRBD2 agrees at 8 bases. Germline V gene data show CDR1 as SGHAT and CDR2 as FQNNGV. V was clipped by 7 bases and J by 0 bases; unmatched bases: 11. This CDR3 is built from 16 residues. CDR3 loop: CASTPPGGRSSYEQYF. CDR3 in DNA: TGTGCCAGCACCCCGCCGGGAGGGCGGAGCTCCTACGAGCAGTACTTC.

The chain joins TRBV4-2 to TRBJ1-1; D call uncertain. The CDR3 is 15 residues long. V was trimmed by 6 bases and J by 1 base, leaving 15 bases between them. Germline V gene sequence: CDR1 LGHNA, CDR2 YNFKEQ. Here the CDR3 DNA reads TGTGCCAGCAGGAGCCCTCCTCTTACGAACACTGAAGCTTTCTTT. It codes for CASRSPPLTNTEAFF.

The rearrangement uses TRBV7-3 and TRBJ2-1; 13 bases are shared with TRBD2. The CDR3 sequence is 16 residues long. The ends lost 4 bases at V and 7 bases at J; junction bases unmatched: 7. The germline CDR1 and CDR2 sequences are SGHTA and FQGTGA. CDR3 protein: CASSYGGTSGTNEQFF. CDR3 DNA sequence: TGTGCCAGCAGCTACGGGGGGACTAGCGGGACAAATGAGCAGTTCTTC.

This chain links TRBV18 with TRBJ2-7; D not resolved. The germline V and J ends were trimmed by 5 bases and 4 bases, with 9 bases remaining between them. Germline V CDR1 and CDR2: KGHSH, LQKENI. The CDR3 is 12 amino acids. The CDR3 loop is CASSASHYEQYF. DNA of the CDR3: TGTGCCAGCTCAGCATCCCATTACGAGCAGTACTTC.

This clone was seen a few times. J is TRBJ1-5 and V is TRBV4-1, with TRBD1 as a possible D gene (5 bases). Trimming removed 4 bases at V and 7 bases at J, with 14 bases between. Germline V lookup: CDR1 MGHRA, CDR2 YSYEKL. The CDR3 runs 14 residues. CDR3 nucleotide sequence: TGCGCCAGCAGCCCGACGGGGGGAGGGCAGCCCCAGCATTTT. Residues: CASSPTGGGQPQHF.

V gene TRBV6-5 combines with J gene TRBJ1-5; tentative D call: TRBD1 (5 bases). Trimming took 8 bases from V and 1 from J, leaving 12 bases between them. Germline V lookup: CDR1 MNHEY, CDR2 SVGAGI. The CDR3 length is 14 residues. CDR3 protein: CASRGAISNQPQHF. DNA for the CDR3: TGTGCCAGCCGCGGGGCGATAAGCAATCAGCCCCAGCATTTT.

CDR3 coding DNA: TGCGCCAGCAGCTTGGTGGGACTAGCGGAGACCCAGTACTTC. Translation gives CASSLVGLAETQYF. The chain recombines TRBV5-1 with TRBJ2-5; 10 bases fit TRBD2. The CDR3 contains 14 residues. Germline V gene lookup returns CDR1 SGHRS and CDR2 YFSETQ. The ends lost 0 bases at V and 5 bases at J; junction bases unmatched: 1.

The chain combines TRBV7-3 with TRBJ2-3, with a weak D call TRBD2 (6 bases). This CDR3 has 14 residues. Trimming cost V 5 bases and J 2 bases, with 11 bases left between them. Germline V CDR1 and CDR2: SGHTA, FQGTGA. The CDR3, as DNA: TGTGCCAGCAGCCGGGGACTCTCCACAGATACGCAGTATTTT. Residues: CASSRGLSTDTQYF.

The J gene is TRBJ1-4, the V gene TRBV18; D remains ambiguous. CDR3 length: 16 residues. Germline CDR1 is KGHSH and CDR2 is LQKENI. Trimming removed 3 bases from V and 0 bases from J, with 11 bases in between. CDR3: CASSPADRSTNEKLFF. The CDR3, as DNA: TGTGCCAGCTCACCCGCGGACCGATCAACTAATGAAAAACTGTTTTTT.

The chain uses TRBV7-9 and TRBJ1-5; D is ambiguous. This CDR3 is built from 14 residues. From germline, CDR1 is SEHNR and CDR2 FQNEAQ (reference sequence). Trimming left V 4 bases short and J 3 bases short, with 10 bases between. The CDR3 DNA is TGTGCCAGCAGCTCGGACGGGAACAATCAGCCCCAGCATTTT. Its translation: CASSSDGNNQPQHF.

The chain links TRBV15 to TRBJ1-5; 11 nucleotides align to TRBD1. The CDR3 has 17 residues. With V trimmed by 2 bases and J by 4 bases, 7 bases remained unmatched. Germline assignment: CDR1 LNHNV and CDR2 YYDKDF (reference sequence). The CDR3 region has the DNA TGTGCCACCAGCAGATCGGGTGGACAGGGGGCAAATCAGCCCCAGCATTTT. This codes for CATSRSGGQGANQPQHF.

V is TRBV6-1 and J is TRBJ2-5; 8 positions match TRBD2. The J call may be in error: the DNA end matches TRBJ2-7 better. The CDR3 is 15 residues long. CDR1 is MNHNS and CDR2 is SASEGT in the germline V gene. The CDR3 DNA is TGTGCCAGCAGTGAAGGCGGCGGGGGGCCCTACGAGCAGTACTTC. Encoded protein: CASSEGGGGPYEQYF.

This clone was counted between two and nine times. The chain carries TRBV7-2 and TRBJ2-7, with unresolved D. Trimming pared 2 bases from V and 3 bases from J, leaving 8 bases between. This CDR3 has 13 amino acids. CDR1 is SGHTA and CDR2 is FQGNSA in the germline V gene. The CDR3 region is CASSLLTNYEQYF. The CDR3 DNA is TGTGCCAGCAGCTTATTAACGAACTACGAGCAGTACTTC. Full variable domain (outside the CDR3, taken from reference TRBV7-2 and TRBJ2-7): GAGVSQSPSNKVTEKGKDVELRCDPISGHTALYWYRQSLGQGLEFLIYFQGNSAPDKSGLPSDRFSAERTGGSVSTLTIQRTQQEDSAVYLCASSLLTNYEQYFGPGTRLTVT.

The CDR3 protein is CAISYASGYNEQFF. The CDR3 DNA reads as TGTGCCATCAGTTATGCTAGCGGTTACAATGAGCAGTTCTTC. This chain connects TRBV10-3 to TRBJ2-1, with 7 bases aligning to TRBD2. The V and J ends lost 5 bases and 4 bases, in that order; junction bases with no gene match: 5. The CDR3 covers 14 residues. The germline V gene encodes CDR1 ENHRY and CDR2 SYGVKD.

The CDR3 DNA reads as TGTGCCTGGACAATCGGGACAGGGGGCTTTGGGATCTCTGGAAACACCATATATTTT. Its protein is CAWTIGTGGFGISGNTIYF. The chain employs TRBV30 and TRBJ1-3, with TRBD1 identical over 12 bases. The germline V gene has CDR1 GTSNPN and CDR2 SVGIG (reference sequence). This CDR3 comprises 19 residues. The ends lost 4 bases at V and 0 bases at J; junction bases unmatched: 13.

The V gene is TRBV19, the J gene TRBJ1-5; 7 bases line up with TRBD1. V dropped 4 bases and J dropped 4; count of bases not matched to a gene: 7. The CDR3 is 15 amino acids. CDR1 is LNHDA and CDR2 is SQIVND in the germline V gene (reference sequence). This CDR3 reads CASSTDRARNQPQHF. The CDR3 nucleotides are TGTGCCAGTAGTACAGACAGGGCGAGGAATCAGCCCCAGCATTTT.

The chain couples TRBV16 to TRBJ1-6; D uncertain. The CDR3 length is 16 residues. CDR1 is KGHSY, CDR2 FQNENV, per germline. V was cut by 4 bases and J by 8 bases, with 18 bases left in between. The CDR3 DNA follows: TGTGCCAGCAGCCGATCGTGGGCAGTCGATTATTCACCCCTCCACTTT. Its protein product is CASSRSWAVDYSPLHF.

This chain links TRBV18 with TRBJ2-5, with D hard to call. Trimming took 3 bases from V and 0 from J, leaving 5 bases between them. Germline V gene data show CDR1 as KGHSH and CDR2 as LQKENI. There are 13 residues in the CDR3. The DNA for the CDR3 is TGTGCCAGCTCACCCGGTAACCAAGAGACCCAGTACTTC. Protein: CASSPGNQETQYF. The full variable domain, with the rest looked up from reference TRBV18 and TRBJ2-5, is NAGVMQNPRHLVRRRGQEARLRCSPMKGHSHVYWYRQLPEEGLKFMVYLQKENIIDESGMPKERFSAEFPKEGPSILRIQQVVRGDSAAYFCASSPGNQETQYFGPGTRLLVL.